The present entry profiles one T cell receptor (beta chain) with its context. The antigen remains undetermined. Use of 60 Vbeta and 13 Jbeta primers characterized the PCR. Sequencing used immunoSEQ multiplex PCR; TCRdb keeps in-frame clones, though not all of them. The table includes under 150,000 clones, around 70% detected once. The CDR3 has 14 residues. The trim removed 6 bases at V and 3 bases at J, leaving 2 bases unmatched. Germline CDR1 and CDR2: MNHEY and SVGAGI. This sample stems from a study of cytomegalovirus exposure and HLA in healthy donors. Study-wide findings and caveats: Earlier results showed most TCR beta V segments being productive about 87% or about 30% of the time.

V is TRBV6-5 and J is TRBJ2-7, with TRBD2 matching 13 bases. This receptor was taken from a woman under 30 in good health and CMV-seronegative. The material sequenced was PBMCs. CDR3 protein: CASRRLAGGYEQYF. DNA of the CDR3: TGTGCCAGCAGAAGACTAGCGGGGGGCTACGAGCAGTACTTC.